This T cell receptor beta chain emerged from a study of blood T cell repertoires in COVID-19. Looking at the study overall: The study drew acute and convalescent COVID-19 samples from the United States, Italy and Spain. T cells, B-cell-depleted T cells, or PBMCs supplied cDNA or gDNA.

Per the study methods: From reference gene primer amplification, estimates of nucleated cell counts were derived. Only in-frame clones appear in the TCRdb table, and some are missing; sequencing was by immunoSEQ multiplex PCR. V and J calls plus clone size are reproduced from that table; the DNA served to infer D and trimming. This sample has about 140,000 clones; 80% to 85% occur once, and the top ten carry around 9.5%. Seattle researchers signed up patients amid active infection and tracked them longitudinally. Per germline, CDR1 MNHNS and CDR2 SASEGT. CDR3 length: 15 amino acids. V shed 1 base and J 4 bases; nucleotides not matched to a gene: 7.

The source is a man younger than 40 with COVID-19, enrolled during active disease. Sequencing input: peripheral blood. The chain recombines TRBV6-1 with TRBJ2-7, with 7 bases matching TRBD1. CDR3 bases: TGTGCCAGCAGTGAAGACAGGACAGGATCGTACGAGCAGTACTTC. Translated: CASSEDRTGSYEQYF.